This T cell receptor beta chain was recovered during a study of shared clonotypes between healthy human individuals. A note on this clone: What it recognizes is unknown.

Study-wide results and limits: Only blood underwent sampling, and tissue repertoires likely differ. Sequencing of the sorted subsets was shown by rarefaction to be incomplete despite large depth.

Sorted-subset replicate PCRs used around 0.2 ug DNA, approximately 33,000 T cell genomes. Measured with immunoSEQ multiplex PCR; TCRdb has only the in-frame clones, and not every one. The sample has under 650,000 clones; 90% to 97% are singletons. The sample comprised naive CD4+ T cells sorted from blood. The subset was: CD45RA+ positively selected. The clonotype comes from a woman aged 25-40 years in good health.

The CDR3 region is CASSYAAGSPSAEQYF. Written as DNA, the CDR3 is TGTGCCAGCAGTTACGCGGCGGGATCACCCTCGGCGGAGCAGTACTTC. The rearrangement links TRBV6-5 to TRBJ2-7; D is perhaps TRBD2 (6 bases). V was shortened by 2 bases and J by 7 bases, with 21 bases between the two germline ends. The germline V gene encodes CDR1 MNHEY and CDR2 SVGAGI. This CDR3 region has 16 residues.